A selection of T cell receptor beta chains follows, all from one sample in a study of blood T cell repertoires in COVID-19. The table came from immunoSEQ multiplex PCR; TCRdb's copy has only in-frame clones and leaves some out. The sample records fewer than 200,000 clones, about four fifths being singletons. Specimen: peripheral blood. The receptors here all came from a middle-aged man who had recovered from COVID-19. The CDR3 runs from the conserved cysteine through the conserved F or W. D genes are given only for firm matches. Where a row states a size, it is once, few, many or the class of an expanded clone; other rows omit it.

v_gene	abundance	j_gene	d_gene	CDR3aa	CDR3nt
TRBV14	.	TRBJ1-6	TRBD1	CASSGIGQGYSPLHF	TGTGCCAGCAGCGGGATAGGACAGGGGTATTCACCCCTCCACTTT
TRBV7-9	.	TRBJ2-6	.	CASSSPGLRAGANVLTF	TGTGCCAGCAGCTCCCCAGGGTTAAGGGCTGGGGCCAACGTCCTGACTTTC
TRBV20-1	.	TRBJ1-1	TRBD1	CSASGTGGNTEAFF	TGCAGTGCTAGTGGGACAGGGGGCAACACTGAAGCTTTCTTT
TRBV7-2	few	TRBJ2-1	.	CASSSVGDNEQFF	TGTGCCAGCAGCTCGGTCGGTGACAATGAGCAGTTCTTC
TRBV18	few	TRBJ2-2	TRBD1	CASSRGTGLAGNTGELFF	TGTGCCAGCTCACGCGGGACAGGGCTGGCGGGGAACACCGGGGAGCTGTTTTTT
TRBV4-3	.	TRBJ2-1	TRBD2	CASSQWTSGGGNEQFF	TGCGCCAGCAGCCAATGGACTAGCGGGGGAGGCAATGAGCAGTTCTTC
TRBV13	.	TRBJ2-7	.	CASSSTQGSRWNEQYF	TGTGCCAGCAGCTCCACACAGGGCTCGAGATGGAACGAGCAGTACTTC
TRBV2	.	TRBJ2-1	.	CASSEAPGVYEQFF	TGTGCCAGCAGTGAAGCTCCAGGGGTATATGAGCAGTTCTTC
TRBV27	.	TRBJ2-1	TRBD2	CASSRTSGRSEQFF	TGTGCCAGCAGTCGGACTAGCGGGAGGAGTGAGCAGTTCTTC
TRBV18	.	TRBJ1-4	.	CASSPFPDSGKKLFF	TGTGCCAGCTCACCCTTCCCGGACAGCGGTAAAAAACTGTTTTTT
TRBV9	.	TRBJ1-1	TRBD1	CASRGQGPNTEAFF	TGTGCCAGCAGAGGACAGGGCCCGAACACTGAAGCTTTCTTT
TRBV7-9	.	TRBJ1-4	.	CASSFREEPNEKLFF	TGTGCCAGCAGCTTCCGGGAGGAGCCTAATGAAAAACTGTTTTTT
TRBV11-3	.	TRBJ1-2	.	CASSLDGVYGYTF	TGTGCCAGCAGCTTGGACGGGGTCTATGGCTACACCTTC
TRBV30	few	TRBJ2-3	.	CAWSPGHGGTQYF	TGTGCCTGGAGTCCTGGCCACGGGGGAACGCAGTATTTT
TRBV3-1/TRBV3-2	.	TRBJ2-7	TRBD2	CASGKAGVHWEQYF	TGTGCCAGCGGGAAAGCGGGGGTTCACTGGGAGCAGTACTTC
TRBV7-2	.	TRBJ2-7	.	CASSLRGEVPNYYEQYF	TGTGCCAGCAGCTTAAGGGGCGAAGTCCCCAACTACTACGAGCAGTACTTC
TRBV6-5	.	TRBJ2-1	TRBD2	CASSYGLASDEQFF	TGTGCCAGCAGTTACGGACTAGCCTCTGATGAGCAGTTCTTC
TRBV12-5	once	TRBJ2-1	.	CASGLLFGQGNYNEQFF	TGTGCTAGTGGTTTGTTGTTTGGGCAGGGGAACTACAATGAGCAGTTCTTC
TRBV29-1	.	TRBJ2-3	TRBD2	CSVGLAGGGTDTQYF	TGCAGCGTAGGACTAGCGGGGGGCGGGACAGATACGCAGTATTTT
TRBV4-2	few	TRBJ2-3	TRBD2	CASSQDGEAGVVDTQYF	TGTGCCAGCAGCCAAGATGGCGAAGCGGGAGTGGTGGATACGCAGTATTTT
TRBV6-5	.	TRBJ1-6	.	CASSYNGGSPLHF	TGTGCCAGCAGTTATAACGGCGGTTCACCCCTCCACTTT
TRBV7-8	few	TRBJ1-1	TRBD1	CASRRGQGITEAFF	TGTGCCAGCAGACGGGGACAGGGGATCACTGAAGCTTTCTTT
TRBV5-4	.	TRBJ2-1	TRBD2	CASSNPGLGTRTEQFF	TGTGCCAGCAGTAACCCGGGACTAGGGACTAGGACTGAGCAGTTCTTC
TRBV5-1	.	TRBJ2-3	TRBD2	CASSLLVSGTRPDTQYF	TGCGCCAGCAGCTTGCTAGTATCCGGGACTAGACCAGATACGCAGTATTTT
TRBV30	.	TRBJ1-4	.	CAWNDDSNPEKLFF	TGTGCCTGGAACGACGACTCCAACCCCGAAAAACTGTTTTTT
TRBV4-3	few	TRBJ2-1	TRBD2	CASSQARLAGTSYNEQFF	TGCGCCAGCAGCCAAGCACGACTAGCGGGAACCTCCTACAATGAGCAGTTCTTC
TRBV5-4	.	TRBJ2-5	.	CASSLRLVGETQYF	TGTGCCAGCAGCCTAAGACTAGTAGGAGAGACCCAGTACTTC
TRBV9	.	TRBJ2-7	TRBD1	CASSVAGTGFQEQYF	TGTGCCAGCAGCGTAGCAGGGACAGGCTTTCAAGAGCAGTACTTC
TRBV6-2/TRBV6-3	.	TRBJ2-1	.	CASSPTPYNEQFF	TGTGCCAGCAGTCCAACTCCCTACAATGAGCAGTTCTTC
TRBV12-5	.	TRBJ2-7	.	CASGLYEQYF	TGTGCTAGTGGCCTCTACGAGCAGTACTTC
TRBV27	.	TRBJ2-2	.	CASRISGNTGELFF	TGTGCCAGCAGAATTAGTGGGAACACCGGGGAGCTGTTTTTT
TRBV3-1/TRBV3-2	.	TRBJ1-1	.	CASSPEPQGSSTEAFF	TGTGCCAGCAGCCCAGAGCCACAGGGTAGTAGCACTGAAGCTTTCTTT
TRBV2	.	TRBJ1-3	TRBD1	CASSEGRRDRTSGNTIYF	TGTGCCAGCAGTGAGGGGAGGAGGGACAGGACCTCTGGAAACACCATATATTTT
TRBV19	.	TRBJ2-5	TRBD2	CASRAGGTQYF	TGTGCCAGTAGAGCGGGAGGGACCCAGTACTTC
TRBV14	.	TRBJ1-4	.	CASSVDQGGKLFF	TGTGCCAGCAGTGTTGATCAAGGGGGAAAACTGTTTTTT
TRBV3-1/TRBV3-2	.	TRBJ2-7	.	CASSQTTDYEQYF	TGCGCCAGCAGCCAGACGACAGACTACGAGCAGTACTTC
TRBV7-2	.	TRBJ2-7	.	CASSLVVGAYEQYF	TGTGCCAGCAGCTTAGTGGTTGGAGCCTACGAGCAGTACTTC
TRBV11-3	.	TRBJ2-7	TRBD1	CASSTRTGEQYF	TGTGCCAGCAGCACCCGGACAGGAGAGCAGTACTTC
TRBV2	.	TRBJ2-3	.	CASSMTAFTDTQYF	TGTGCCAGCAGTATGACAGCCTTCACAGATACGCAGTATTTT
TRBV5-6	.	TRBJ2-5	TRBD2	CASSLTSGALGETQYF	TGTGCCAGCAGCCTTACTAGCGGGGCCCTCGGGGAGACCCAGTACTTC
TRBV18	.	TRBJ2-7	TRBD1	CASSTGQGYEQYF	TGTGCCAGCTCAACAGGACAGGGCTACGAGCAGTACTTC
TRBV6-5	.	TRBJ1-3	.	CASSYSDSRSGNTIYF	TGTGCCAGCAGTTACTCGGACAGCCGCTCTGGAAACACCATATATTTT
TRBV7-6	.	TRBJ1-1	.	CASSLNIGNTEAFF	TGTGCCAGCAGCCTAAATATCGGGAACACTGAAGCTTTCTTT
TRBV9	.	TRBJ1-2	TRBD1	CASSAGQGVNYGYTF	TGTGCCAGCAGCGCAGGACAGGGGGTTAACTATGGCTACACCTTC
TRBV3-1/TRBV3-2	.	TRBJ1-1	TRBD1	CASSQGTGIEAFF	TGTGCCAGCAGCCAGGGGACAGGGATCGAAGCTTTCTTT
TRBV15	.	TRBJ2-7	TRBD2	CATSSLSGNREQYF	TGTGCCACCAGCAGCCTAAGCGGGAACCGGGAGCAGTACTTC
TRBV18	.	TRBJ2-7	TRBD2	CASSPGLGGAREQYF	TGTGCCAGCTCGCCGGGACTAGGAGGGGCTCGCGAGCAGTACTTC
TRBV4-3	.	TRBJ2-5	.	CASSQEIVGEQETQYF	TGCGCCAGCAGCCAAGAGATTGTAGGGGAACAAGAGACCCAGTACTTC
TRBV4-3	.	TRBJ2-3	.	CASSQGTSPRTDTQYF	TGCGCCAGCAGCCAAGGGACAAGCCCTCGTACAGATACGCAGTATTTT
TRBV6-1	few	TRBJ1-4	.	CASSDSLRGATNEKLFF	TGTGCCAGCAGTGACAGTCTCCGGGGGGCAACTAATGAAAAACTGTTTTTT
TRBV19	.	TRBJ1-4	.	CASRPGYEKLFF	TGTGCCAGCCGCCCGGGGTATGAAAAACTGTTTTTT
TRBV9	once	TRBJ2-7	TRBD2	CASSVTPSGGTYEQYF	TGTGCCAGCAGCGTAACACCTAGCGGGGGCACCTACGAGCAGTACTTC
TRBV15	.	TRBJ2-2	TRBD2	CATSRVAGGFTGELFF	TGTGCCACCAGCAGAGTAGCGGGAGGGTTCACCGGGGAGCTGTTTTTT